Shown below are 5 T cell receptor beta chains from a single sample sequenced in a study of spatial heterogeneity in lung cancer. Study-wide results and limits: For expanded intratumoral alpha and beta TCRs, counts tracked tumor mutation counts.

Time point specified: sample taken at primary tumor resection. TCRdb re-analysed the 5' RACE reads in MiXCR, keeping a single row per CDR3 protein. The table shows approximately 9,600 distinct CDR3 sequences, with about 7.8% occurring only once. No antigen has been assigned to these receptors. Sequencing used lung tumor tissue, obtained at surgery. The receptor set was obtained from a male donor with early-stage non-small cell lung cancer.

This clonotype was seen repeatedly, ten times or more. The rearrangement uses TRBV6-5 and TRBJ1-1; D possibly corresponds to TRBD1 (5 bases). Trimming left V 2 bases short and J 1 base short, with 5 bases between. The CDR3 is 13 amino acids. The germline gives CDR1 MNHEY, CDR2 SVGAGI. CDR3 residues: CASSYGQNTEAFF. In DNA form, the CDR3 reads TGTGCCAGCAGTTACGGACAGAACACTGAAGCTTTCTTT.

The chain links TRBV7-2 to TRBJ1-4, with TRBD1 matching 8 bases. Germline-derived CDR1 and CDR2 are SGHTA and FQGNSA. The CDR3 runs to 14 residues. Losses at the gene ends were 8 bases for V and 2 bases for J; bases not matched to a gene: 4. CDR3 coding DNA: TGTGCCAGCTCCCGACAGGGGACTAATGAAAAACTGTTTTTT. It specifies CASSRQGTNEKLFF.

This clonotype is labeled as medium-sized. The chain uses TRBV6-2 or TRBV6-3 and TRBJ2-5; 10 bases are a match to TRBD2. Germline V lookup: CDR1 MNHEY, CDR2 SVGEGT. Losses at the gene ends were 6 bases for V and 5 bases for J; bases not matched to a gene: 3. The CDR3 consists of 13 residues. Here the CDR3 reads CASRTSGSETQYF. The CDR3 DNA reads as TGTGCCAGCAGGACTAGCGGGTCTGAGACCCAGTACTTC.

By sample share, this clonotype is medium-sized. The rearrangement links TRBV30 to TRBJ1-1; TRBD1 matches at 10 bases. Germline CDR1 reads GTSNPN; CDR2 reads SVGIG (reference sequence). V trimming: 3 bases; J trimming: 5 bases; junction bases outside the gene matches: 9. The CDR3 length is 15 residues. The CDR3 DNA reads TGTGCCTGGAGCCTTTTGGGGACAGGGGCAACTGAAGCTTTCTTT. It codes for CAWSLLGTGATEAFF.

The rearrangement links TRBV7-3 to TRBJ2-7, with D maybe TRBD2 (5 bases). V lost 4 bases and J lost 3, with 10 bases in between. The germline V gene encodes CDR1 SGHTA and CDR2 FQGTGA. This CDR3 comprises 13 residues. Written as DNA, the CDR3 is TGTGCCAGCAGCTCGGACTCGGGCTACGAGCAGTACTTC. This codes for CASSSDSGYEQYF.